These 4 T cell receptor beta chains came from one sample sequenced in a study of blood T cell repertoires in COVID-19. The protocol was immunoSEQ multiplex PCR, while the TCRdb copy is restricted to in-frame clones and leaves out a portion. The sample lists roughly 190,000 clones; around 80% were seen once. Material for sequencing was PBMCs or T cells enriched from blood (not recorded which). The receptor source for this set is a woman aged 50 to 60 with acute COVID-19.

This clone was found many times. The rearrangement uses TRBV11-2 and TRBJ1-6; 7 nucleotides align to TRBD1. Germline assignment: CDR1 SGHAT and CDR2 FQNNGV. The junction had 3 bases not matched to a gene; V was cut back by 0 bases and J by 7 bases. CDR3 length equals 15 residues. CDR3 protein: CASSLETGANSPLHF. For the CDR3, the DNA is TGTGCCAGCAGCTTAGAAACAGGGGCGAATTCACCCCTCCACTTT.

The genes are TRBV5-1 and TRBJ1-6, with D possibly matching TRBD1 (5 bases). The ends were cut back, 0 bases at V and 7 bases at J, with 17 bases in the middle. Per the germline V gene, CDR1 is SGHRS and CDR2 is YFSETQ. There are 17 residues in the CDR3. The chain's CDR3 is CASSLVGTSSTNSPLHF. The CDR3 DNA follows: TGCGCCAGCAGCTTGGTGGGGACTTCTTCCACAAATTCACCCCTCCACTTT.

The chain links TRBV7-9 to TRBJ1-5; tentatively, D is TRBD1 (5 bases). Germline V gives CDR1 SEHNR, CDR2 FQNEAQ (reference sequence). There are 15 residues in the CDR3. The V end lost 5 bases, the J end lost 4 bases, and 15 bases lay between the germline ends. CDR3 sequence (DNA): TGTGCCAGCAGCCAGTGGGGGGATAGGAATCAGCCCCAGCATTTT. It encodes CASSQWGDRNQPQHF.

The V gene is TRBV5-6, the J gene TRBJ1-1; D is uncertain. The CDR3 loop spans 12 amino acids. Trimming removed 2 bases at V and 3 bases at J, with 5 bases between. Per germline, CDR1 SGHDT and CDR2 YYEEEE. CDR3: CASSFSDTEAFF. The DNA of the CDR3 is TGTGCCAGCAGCTTCTCCGACACTGAAGCTTTCTTT. Based on the CDR3 plus reference TRBV5-6 and TRBJ1-1, the full variable domain is DAGVTQSPTHLIKTRGQQVTLRCSPKSGHDTVSWYQQALGQGPQFIFQYYEEEERQRGNFPDRFSGHQFPNYSSELNVNALLLGDSALYLCASSFSDTEAFFGQGTRLTVV.